The entry below gives a single T cell receptor beta chain sequence along with its context. Antigen: not known. The sample originates from a study of vaccination effects on CD4 cells after COVID-19. Here immunoSEQ multiplex PCR was the method, and the copy in TCRdb shows in-frame clones only, minus some. Among 50,000 to 65,000 clones listed, roughly 79% were seen once. Antigen-specific CD4+ T cells were expanded (with viral peptide pools) by the ViraFEST assay ahead of sequencing. Investigators separated out CD4+ T cells once approximately 9 days of culture had passed. The V end lost 2 bases, the J end lost 0 bases, and 11 bases lay between the germline ends. The CDR3 runs to 16 residues. CDR1 and CDR2 (germline): SGHTA, FQGNSA.

The clonotype was recovered from a human donor who received a COVID-19 vaccine. The J gene is TRBJ1-3, the V gene TRBV7-2; D not resolved. Source: CD4+ T cells from PBMCs cultured with HCoV-229E spike peptides, taken before COVID-19 vaccination. CDR3 protein: CASSLFAGGSGNTIYF. CDR3 in DNA: TGTGCCAGCAGCTTATTTGCCGGAGGCTCTGGAAACACCATATATTTT.